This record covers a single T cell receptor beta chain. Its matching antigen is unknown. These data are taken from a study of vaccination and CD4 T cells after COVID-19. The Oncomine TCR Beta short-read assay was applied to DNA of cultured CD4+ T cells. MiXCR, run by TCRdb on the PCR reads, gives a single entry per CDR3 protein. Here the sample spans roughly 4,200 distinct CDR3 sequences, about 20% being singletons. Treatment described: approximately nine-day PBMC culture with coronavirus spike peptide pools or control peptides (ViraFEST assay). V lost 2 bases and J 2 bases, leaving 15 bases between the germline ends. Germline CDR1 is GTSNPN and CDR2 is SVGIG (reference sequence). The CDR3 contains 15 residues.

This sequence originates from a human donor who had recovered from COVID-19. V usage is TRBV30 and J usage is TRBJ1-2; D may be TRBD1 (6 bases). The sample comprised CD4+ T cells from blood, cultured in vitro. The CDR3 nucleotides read TGTGCCTGGAGTCTAGCGGGGGCGCGAAACTATGGCTACACCTTC. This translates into CAWSLAGARNYGYTF. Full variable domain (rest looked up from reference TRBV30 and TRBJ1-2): SQTIHQWPATLVQPVGSPLSLECTVEGTSNPNLYWYRQAAGRGLQLLFYSVGIGQISSEVPQNLSASRPQDRQFILSSKKLLLSDSGFYLCAWSLAGARNYGYTFGSGTRLTVV.